Included here is one TCR beta chain sequence, with context. There are many counts of this clonotype. Its antigen target is currently unknown. Base qualities are not provided; no much larger clone lies one nucleotide away. These data come from a study of Graves' ophthalmopathy and Graves' hyperthyroidism listed by TCRdb under 2018. Describing the broader study: Peripheral blood was collected before any treatment was given, at the time of initial diagnosis. In roughly 6 hyperthyroidism patients, the T-cell repertoire of thyroid tissue was compared with the T-cell repertoire of blood. Once sampling was done, hyperthyroidism patients were given methimazole at a starting dose of 30 mg daily, while ophthalmopathy patients were given high-dose intravenous methylprednisolone. The study used signatures of the TCR beta repertoire to tell Graves' ophthalmopathy apart from Graves' hyperthyroidism and to predict which patients would progress to ophthalmopathy. A discovery set of 100 patients (approximately 42 ophthalmopathy, around 57 stable hyperthyroidism) was enrolled to explore V-J signatures distinguishing ophthalmopathy from hyperthyroidism. The approximately 97 discovery patients were randomly divided into training and test sets at a 7:3 ratio. In total, around 140 blood samples were TCR-sequenced: 40 to 45 ophthalmopathy, about 75 hyperthyroidism and about 17 hyperthyroidism-to-ophthalmopathy patients. An independent validation cohort was composed of some 19 hyperthyroidism patients and 17 patients who later progressed from hyperthyroidism to ophthalmopathy.

Via the germline V gene, CDR1 is SQVTM and CDR2 ANQGSEA. V ends up 5 bases short and J 0 bases short, with an unmatched junction base count of 3. From its cysteine to its phenylalanine, the CDR3 spans 14 amino acids. Only the CDR3 DNA is retained, 42 bases long and in frame from the first base. Ophthalmopathy patients had moderately to severely active disease, Clinical Activity Score of at least 3, NOSPECS grade of at least 4, and disease duration under 3 months. Patients with other autoimmune diseases, uncontrolled infections, pregnancy or lactation were excluded from the study. Clinical symptoms, serum thyroxine, TRAb, thyroid ultrasound and orbital computed tomography were used for diagnosis. PBMCs were isolated from 8 to 10 ml of fresh peripheral blood by Ficoll-Paque density gradient centrifugation. Trizol reagent was used to extract the total RNA, and its quality was then checked on an Agilent 2100 Bioanalyzer.

Overall study results and their limits: Sample size was not statistically predetermined, and group allocation was not concealed from the investigators. In validation, the model predicted ophthalmopathy progression with about 70% sensitivity and approximately 72% specificity; some 13 predicted patients were CT-confirmed with GO in a median of around 6 months. In cross-validation, the 13-signature model distinguished ophthalmopathy from stable hyperthyroidism with less than 90% sensitivity and 81.08% specificity, while in the test set the corresponding values were roughly 80% and 75%. Most expanded thyroid clonotypes with frequency above 0.001 were also detected in blood, suggesting blood repertoires may reflect the thyroid immune response.

TCR beta CDR3 regions were amplified from RNA transcripts for repertoire sequencing. HTBI primers and the Qiagen OneStep RT-PCR kit were used in a first-round RT-PCR, which was followed by a second-round multiplex PCR, size selection and purification. Sequencing of the libraries was carried out on an Illumina HiSeq2000 in paired-end mode with 100 bp reads. The paper's processing steps were these. Reads were processed with SOAPnuke, discarding reads with adapters, uncalled bases, mean Phred below 15, or no exact constant-primer or identifier match. COPE v1.2.5 was used to merge high-quality paired reads. Unique nucleotide sequences were defined as clonotypes and aligned to IMGT TRB V, D and J references using MiTCR v1.1. Analysis was restricted to V-J combinations with a frequency above 0.0001, which covered roughly 99% of repertoires. For each V-J combination, a TCR clonal expansion and chaos score was defined as F50 clonal expansion divided by the chaos observed in the TCRdist matrix. Welch's t-statistics and random forest were used to narrow the features down to more than 10 V-J combinations, which were then fed into a naive Bayes classifier. The Morisita-Horn index was used to measure how similar the thyroid and blood repertoires were. TCRdb reprocessing: public reads trimmed at Q25 with fastp, clones called with MiXCR, in-frame beta chains kept. Rows are unified per CDR3 protein, each entry keeping the most common DNA and genes. These V and J calls originate from TCRdb's pipeline instead of the authors' own analysis. This sample is represented by 200,000 to 250,000 distinct CDR3 sequences; about 22% of them were singletons. The top ten clonotypes cover more than 35% of the sample.

The V and J genes are TRBV29-1 and TRBJ2-7, and 11 junctional nucleotides match TRBD2. Sequencing was done on a sample of peripheral blood. The sequence derives from a woman between 45 and 65 years old with Graves' ophthalmopathy. Donor details come from another sample of the same person, matched by shared clones. The CDR3 reads as follows: CSVRTSGSSYEQYF. In nucleotide form, the sequence is TGCAGCGTTCGAACTAGCGGGAGCTCCTACGAGCAGTACTTC.